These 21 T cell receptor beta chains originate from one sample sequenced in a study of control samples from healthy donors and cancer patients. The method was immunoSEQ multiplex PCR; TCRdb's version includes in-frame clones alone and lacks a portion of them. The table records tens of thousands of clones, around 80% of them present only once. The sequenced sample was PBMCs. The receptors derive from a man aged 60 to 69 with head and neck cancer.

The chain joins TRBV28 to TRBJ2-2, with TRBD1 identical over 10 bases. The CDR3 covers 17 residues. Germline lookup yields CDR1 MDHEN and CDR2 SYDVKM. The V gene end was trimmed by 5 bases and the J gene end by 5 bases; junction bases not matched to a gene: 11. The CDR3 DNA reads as TGTGCCAGCAGTCGGCGGGGACAGGGGAGATGGACCGGGGAGCTGTTTTTT. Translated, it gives CASSRRGQGRWTGELFF.

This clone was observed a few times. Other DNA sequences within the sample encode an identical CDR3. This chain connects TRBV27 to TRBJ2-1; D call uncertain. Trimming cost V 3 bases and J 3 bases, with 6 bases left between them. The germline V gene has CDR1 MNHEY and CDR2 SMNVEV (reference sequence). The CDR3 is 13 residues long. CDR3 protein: CASSFSNYNEQFF. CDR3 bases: TGTGCCAGCAGTTTCTCAAACTACAATGAGCAGTTCTTC.

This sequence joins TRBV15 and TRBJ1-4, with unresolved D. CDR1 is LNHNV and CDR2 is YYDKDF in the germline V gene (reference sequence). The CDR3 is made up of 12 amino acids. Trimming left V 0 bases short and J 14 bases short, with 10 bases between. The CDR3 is CATSRDRSGLFF. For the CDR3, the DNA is TGTGCCACCAGCAGAGATCGGTCTGGTCTGTTTTTT.

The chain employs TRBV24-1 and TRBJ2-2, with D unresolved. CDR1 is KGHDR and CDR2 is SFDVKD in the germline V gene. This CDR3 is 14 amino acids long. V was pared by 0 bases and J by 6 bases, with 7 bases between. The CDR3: CATSDLSGSGELFF. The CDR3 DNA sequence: TGTGCCACCAGTGATTTGTCAGGTTCCGGGGAGCTGTTTTTT.

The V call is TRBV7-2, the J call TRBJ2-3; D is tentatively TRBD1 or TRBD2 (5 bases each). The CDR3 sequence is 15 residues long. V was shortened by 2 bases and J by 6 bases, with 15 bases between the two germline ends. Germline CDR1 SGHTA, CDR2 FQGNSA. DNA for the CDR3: TGTGCCAGCAGCTTATCCAGGGTGAGGGTGGATACGCAGTATTTT. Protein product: CASSLSRVRVDTQYF. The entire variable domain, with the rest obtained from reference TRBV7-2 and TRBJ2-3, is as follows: GAGVSQSPSNKVTEKGKDVELRCDPISGHTALYWYRQSLGQGLEFLIYFQGNSAPDKSGLPSDRFSAERTGGSVSTLTIQRTQQEDSAVYLCASSLSRVRVDTQYFGPGTRLTVL.

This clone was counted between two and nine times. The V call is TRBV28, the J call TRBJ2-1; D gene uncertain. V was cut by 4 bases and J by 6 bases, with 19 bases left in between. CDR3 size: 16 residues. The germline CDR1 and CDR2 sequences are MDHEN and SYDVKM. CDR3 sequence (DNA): TGTGCCAGCAGTTCCACGGACGAGAAACTCTTCAATGAGCAGTTCTTC. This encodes CASSSTDEKLFNEQFF.

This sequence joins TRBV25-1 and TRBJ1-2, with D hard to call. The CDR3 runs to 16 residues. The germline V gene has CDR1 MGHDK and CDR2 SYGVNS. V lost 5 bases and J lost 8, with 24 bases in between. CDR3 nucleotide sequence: TGTGCCAGCAGTCGGACGGGCCTAACTATTGTGAGCGGCTACACCTTC. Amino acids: CASSRTGLTIVSGYTF.

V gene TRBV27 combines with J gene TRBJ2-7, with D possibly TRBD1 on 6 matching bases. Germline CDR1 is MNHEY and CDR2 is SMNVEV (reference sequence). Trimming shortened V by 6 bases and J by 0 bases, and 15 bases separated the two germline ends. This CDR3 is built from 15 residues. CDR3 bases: TGTGCCAGCAGGCTAGAGGGGGACCACTCCTACGAGCAGTACTTC. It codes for CASRLEGDHSYEQYF.

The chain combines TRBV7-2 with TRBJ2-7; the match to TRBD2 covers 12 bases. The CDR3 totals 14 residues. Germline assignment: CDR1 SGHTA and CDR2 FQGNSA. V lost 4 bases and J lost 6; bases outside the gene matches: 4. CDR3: CASSSGLAGSEQYF. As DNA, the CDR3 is TGTGCCAGCAGCTCGGGACTAGCGGGCAGCGAGCAGTACTTC.

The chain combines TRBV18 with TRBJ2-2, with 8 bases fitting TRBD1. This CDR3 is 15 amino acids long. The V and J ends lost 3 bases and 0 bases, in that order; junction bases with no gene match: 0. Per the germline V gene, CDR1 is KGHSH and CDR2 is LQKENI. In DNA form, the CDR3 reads TGTGCCAGCTCACCGACAGGGGCGAACACCGGGGAGCTGTTTTTT. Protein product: CASSPTGANTGELFF.

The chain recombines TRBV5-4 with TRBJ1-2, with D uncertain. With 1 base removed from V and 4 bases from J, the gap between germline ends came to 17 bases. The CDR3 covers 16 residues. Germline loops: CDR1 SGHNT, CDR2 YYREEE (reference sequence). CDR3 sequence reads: CASSLSGLQLIYGYTF. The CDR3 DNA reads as TGTGCCAGCAGCTTGTCCGGATTACAGCTAATCTATGGCTACACCTTC. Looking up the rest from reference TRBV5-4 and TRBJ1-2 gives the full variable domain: ETGVTQSPTHLIKTRGQQVTLRCSSQSGHNTVSWYQQALGQGPQFIFQYYREEENGRGNFPPRFSGLQFPNYSSELNVNALELDDSALYLCASSLSGLQLIYGYTFGSGTRLTVV.

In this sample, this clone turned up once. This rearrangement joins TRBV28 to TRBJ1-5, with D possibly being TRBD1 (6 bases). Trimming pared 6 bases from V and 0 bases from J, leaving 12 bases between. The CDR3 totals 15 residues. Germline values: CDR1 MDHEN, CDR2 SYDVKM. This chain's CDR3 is CASSLGTYSNQPQHF. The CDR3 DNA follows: TGTGCCAGCAGCCTGGGGACATATAGCAATCAGCCCCAGCATTTT.

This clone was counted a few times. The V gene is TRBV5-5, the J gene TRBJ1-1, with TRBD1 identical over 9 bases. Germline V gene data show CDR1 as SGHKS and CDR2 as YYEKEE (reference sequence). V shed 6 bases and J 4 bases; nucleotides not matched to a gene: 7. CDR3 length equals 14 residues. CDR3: CASTKMTGGTEAFF. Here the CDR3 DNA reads TGTGCCAGCACCAAGATGACAGGGGGCACTGAAGCTTTCTTT.

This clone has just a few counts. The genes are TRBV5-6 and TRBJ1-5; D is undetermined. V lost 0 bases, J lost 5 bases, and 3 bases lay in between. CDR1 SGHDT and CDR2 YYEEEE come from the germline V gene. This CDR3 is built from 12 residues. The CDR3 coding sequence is TGTGCCAGCAGCTTGGGGTATCAGCCCCAGCATTTT. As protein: CASSLGYQPQHF.

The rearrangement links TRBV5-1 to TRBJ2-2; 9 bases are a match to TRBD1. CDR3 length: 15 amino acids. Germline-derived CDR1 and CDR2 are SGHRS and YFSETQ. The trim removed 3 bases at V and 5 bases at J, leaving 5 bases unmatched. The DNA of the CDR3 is TGCGCCAGCAGCTGGGGGACAGGGAGTACCGGGGAGCTGTTTTTT. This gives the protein CASSWGTGSTGELFF.

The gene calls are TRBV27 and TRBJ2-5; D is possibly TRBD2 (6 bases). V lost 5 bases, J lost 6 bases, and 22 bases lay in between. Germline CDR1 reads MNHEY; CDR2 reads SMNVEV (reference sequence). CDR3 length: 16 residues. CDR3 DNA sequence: TGTGCCAGCAGTCCCAGACTACTTAGGGACTTGCAGACCCAGTACTTC. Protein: CASSPRLLRDLQTQYF.

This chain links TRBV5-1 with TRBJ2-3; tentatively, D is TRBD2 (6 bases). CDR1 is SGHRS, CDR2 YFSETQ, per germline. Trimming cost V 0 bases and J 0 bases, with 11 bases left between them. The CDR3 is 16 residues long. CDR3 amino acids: CASSLVPGGSTDTQYF. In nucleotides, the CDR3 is TGCGCCAGCAGCTTGGTGCCTGGGGGGAGCACAGATACGCAGTATTTT.

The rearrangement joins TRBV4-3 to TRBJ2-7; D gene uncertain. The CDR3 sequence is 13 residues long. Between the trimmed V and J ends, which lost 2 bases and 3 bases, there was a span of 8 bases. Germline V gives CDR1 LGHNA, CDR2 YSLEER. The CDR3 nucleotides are TGCGCCAGCAGCCAACGACTCTACTACGAGCAGTACTTC. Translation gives CASSQRLYYEQYF.

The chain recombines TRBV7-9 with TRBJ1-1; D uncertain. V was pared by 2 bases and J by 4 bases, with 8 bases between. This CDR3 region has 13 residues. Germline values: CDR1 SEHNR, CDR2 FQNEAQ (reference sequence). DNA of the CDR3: TGTGCCAGCAGCTTACGCGGGTTCACTGAAGCTTTCTTT. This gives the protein CASSLRGFTEAFF.

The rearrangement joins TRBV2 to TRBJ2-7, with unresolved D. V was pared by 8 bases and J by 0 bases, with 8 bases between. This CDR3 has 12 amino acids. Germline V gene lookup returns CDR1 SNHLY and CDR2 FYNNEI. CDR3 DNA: TGTGCCAGCGGACGGAACTCCTACGAGCAGTACTTC. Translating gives CASGRNSYEQYF.

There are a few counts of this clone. CDR3 coding DNA: TGTGCCAGCAGTTCCACAGGGAGGAGGAGTTCTAATGAAAAACTGTTTTTT. Translating gives CASSSTGRRSSNEKLFF. The rearrangement links TRBV28 to TRBJ1-4; TRBD1 might be the D (6 bases). This CDR3 is built from 17 residues. The germline gives CDR1 MDHEN, CDR2 SYDVKM. The germline V and J ends were trimmed by 4 bases and 3 bases, with 18 bases remaining between them.